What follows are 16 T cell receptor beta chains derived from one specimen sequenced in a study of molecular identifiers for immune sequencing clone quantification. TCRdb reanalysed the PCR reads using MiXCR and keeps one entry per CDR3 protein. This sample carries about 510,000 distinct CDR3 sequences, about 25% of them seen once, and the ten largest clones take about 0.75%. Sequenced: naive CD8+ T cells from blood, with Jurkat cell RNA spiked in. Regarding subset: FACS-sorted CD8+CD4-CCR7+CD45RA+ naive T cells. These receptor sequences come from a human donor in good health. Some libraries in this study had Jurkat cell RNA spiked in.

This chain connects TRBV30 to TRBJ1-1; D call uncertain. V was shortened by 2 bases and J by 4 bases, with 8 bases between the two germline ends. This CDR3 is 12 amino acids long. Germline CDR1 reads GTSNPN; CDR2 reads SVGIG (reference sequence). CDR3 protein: CAWSWGVTEAFF. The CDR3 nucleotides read TGTGCCTGGAGTTGGGGTGTCACTGAAGCTTTCTTT.

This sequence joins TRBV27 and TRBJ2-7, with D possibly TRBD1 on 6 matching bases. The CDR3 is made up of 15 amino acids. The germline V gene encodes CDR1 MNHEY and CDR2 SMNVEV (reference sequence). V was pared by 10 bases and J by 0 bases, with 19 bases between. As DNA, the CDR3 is TGTGCCACCCGCTATACCCAGGGGTACTCCTACGAGCAGTACTTC. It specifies CATRYTQGYSYEQYF.

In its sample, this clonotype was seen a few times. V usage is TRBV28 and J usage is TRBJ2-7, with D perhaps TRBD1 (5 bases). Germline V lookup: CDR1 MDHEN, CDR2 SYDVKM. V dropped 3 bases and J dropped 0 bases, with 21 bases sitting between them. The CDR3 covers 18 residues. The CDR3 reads CASSFEDRPQANSYEQYF. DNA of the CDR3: TGTGCCAGCAGTTTCGAAGACCGCCCACAGGCAAACTCCTACGAGCAGTACTTC.

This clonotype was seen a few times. The CDR3 spells CASSWDITYEQYF. As DNA, the CDR3 is TGCGCCAGCAGCTGGGACATTACCTACGAGCAGTACTTC. The genes are TRBV5-1 and TRBJ2-7; D might be TRBD1 (6 bases). In germline, CDR1 is SGHRS, CDR2 YFSETQ. Trimming left V 3 bases short and J 2 bases short, with 9 bases between. The CDR3 runs to 13 residues.

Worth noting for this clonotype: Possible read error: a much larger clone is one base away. The CDR3 here is CASGVGTTPSDTQYF. The CDR3 nucleotides are TGTGCCAGCGGCGTAGGGACTACCCCCTCGGATACGCAGTATTTT. This chain joins TRBV9 and TRBJ2-3; 7 bases are a match to TRBD2. The V gene's germline CDR1 is SGDLS and CDR2 YYNGEE. The CDR3 totals 15 residues. Full variable domain (remainder filled in from reference TRBV9 and TRBJ2-3): DSGVTQTPKHLITATGQRVTLRCSPRSGDLSVYWYQQSLDQGLQFLIQYYNGEERAKGNILERFSAQQFPDLHSELNLSSLELGDSALYFCASGVGTTPSDTQYFGPGTRLTVL.

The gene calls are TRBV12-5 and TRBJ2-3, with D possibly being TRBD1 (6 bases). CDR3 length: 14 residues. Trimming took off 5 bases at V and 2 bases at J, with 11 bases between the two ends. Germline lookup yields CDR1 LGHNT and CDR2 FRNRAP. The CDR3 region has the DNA TGTGCTAGTGGTGATGACAGGATCACAGATACGCAGTATTTT. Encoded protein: CASGDDRITDTQYF.

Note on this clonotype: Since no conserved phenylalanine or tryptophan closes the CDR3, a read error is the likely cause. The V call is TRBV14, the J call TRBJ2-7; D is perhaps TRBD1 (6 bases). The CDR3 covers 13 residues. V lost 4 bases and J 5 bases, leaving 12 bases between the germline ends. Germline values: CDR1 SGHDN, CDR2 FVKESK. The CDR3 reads CASSRERTDEQYL. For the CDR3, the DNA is TGTGCCAGCAGCCGAGAAAGGACAGACGAGCAGTACCTC.

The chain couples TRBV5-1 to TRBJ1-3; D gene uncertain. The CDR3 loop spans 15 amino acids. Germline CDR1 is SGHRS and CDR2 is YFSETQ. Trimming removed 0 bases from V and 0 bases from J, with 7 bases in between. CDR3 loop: CASSLDARSGNTIYF. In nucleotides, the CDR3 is TGCGCCAGCAGCTTGGACGCCCGCTCTGGAAACACCATATATTTT.

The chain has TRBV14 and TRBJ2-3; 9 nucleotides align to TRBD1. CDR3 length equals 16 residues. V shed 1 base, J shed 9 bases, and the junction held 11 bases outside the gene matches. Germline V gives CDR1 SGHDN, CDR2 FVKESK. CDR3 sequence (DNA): TGTGCCAGCAGCCAAGTTTGCGGACAGGGGCCTTTAACGCAGTATTTT. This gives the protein CASSQVCGQGPLTQYF.

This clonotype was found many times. CDR3 sequence (DNA): TGTGCCAGCAGCCCGCAACTTGGCACAGATACGCAGTATTTT. Its protein is CASSPQLGTDTQYF. This rearrangement joins TRBV7-9 to TRBJ2-3; D is undetermined. The CDR3 extends over 14 amino acids. CDR1 and CDR2 from the germline V gene are SEHNR and FQNEAQ (reference sequence). V lost 5 bases and J 1 base, leaving 10 bases between the germline ends.

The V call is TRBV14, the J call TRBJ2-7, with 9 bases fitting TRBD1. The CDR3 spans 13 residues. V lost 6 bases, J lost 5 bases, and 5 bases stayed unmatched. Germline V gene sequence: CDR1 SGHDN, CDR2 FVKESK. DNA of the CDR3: TGTGCCAGCAGACGGACAGGGGCCCACGAGCAGTACTTC. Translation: CASRRTGAHEQYF.

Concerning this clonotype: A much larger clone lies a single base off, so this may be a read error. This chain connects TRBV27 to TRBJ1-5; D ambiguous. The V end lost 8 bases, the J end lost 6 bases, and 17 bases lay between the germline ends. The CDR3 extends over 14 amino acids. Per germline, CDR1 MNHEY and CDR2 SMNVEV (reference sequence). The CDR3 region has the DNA TGTGCCAGCTACCGACGAGGAGCAAGTCAGCCCCAGCATTTT. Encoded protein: CASYRRGASQPQHF.

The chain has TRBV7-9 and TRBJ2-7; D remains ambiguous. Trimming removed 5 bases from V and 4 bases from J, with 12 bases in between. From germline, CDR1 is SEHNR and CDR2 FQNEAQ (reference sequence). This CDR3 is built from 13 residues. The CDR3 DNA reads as TGTGCCAGCAGCCCATCCGCGGAATACGAGCAGTACTTC. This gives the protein CASSPSAEYEQYF.

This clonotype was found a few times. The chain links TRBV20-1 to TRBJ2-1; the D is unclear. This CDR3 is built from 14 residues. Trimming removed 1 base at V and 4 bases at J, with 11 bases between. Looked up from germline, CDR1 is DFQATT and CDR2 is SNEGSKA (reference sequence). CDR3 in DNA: TGCAGTGCTAGAGTCGTAGGATCTTACAATGAGCAGTTCTTC. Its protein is CSARVVGSYNEQFF.

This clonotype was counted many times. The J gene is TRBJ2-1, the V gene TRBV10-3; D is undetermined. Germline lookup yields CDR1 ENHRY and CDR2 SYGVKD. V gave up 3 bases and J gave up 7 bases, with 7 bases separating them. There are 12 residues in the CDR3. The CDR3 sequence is CAISDVQNEQFF. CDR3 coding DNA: TGTGCCATCAGTGACGTGCAGAATGAGCAGTTCTTC.

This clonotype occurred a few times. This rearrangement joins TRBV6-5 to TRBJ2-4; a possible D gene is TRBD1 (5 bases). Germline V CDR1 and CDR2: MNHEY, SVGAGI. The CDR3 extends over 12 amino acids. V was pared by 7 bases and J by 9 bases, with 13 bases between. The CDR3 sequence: CASTSQGGIQYF. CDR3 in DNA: TGTGCCAGCACCTCCCAGGGCGGCATTCAGTACTTC.